Listed below are T cell receptor beta chains from one sample, sequenced in a study of cytomegalovirus exposure and HLA in healthy donors. Produced via immunoSEQ multiplex PCR; TCRdb's table is partial and in-frame only. The sample has some 120,000 clones, 70% to 80% seen once. Input material: PBMCs. The receptors stem from a man aged 18 to 30 in good health and CMV-seronegative. The conserved cysteine and the conserved F or W are not part of the CDR3 here. Each record gives: J gene, V gene, clone size, D gene, CDR3 protein. A D gene is named only where the DNA matches it firmly. Clone size is shown for a subset of rows, as once, few, many or a class of expanded clone.

j_gene: TRBJ1-2
v_gene: TRBV28
abundance: NA
d_gene: NA
CDR3aa: ASSAALGYGYT

j_gene: TRBJ1-4
v_gene: TRBV6-5
abundance: NA
d_gene: TRBD1
CDR3aa: ASSYSSGTGQKLF

j_gene: TRBJ2-2
v_gene: TRBV4-2
abundance: NA
d_gene: NA
CDR3aa: ASSTPRTRSTGELF

j_gene: TRBJ2-7
v_gene: TRBV6-5
abundance: few
d_gene: TRBD1
CDR3aa: ASRYRDSGTYEQY

j_gene: TRBJ2-7
v_gene: TRBV9
abundance: NA
d_gene: NA
CDR3aa: ASSVGGWGGTYEQY

j_gene: TRBJ1-1
v_gene: TRBV7-9
abundance: NA
d_gene: NA
CDR3aa: ASSDQTGALGTEAF

j_gene: TRBJ2-2
v_gene: TRBV6-4
abundance: few
d_gene: NA
CDR3aa: ASRLAPNTGELF

j_gene: TRBJ2-7
v_gene: TRBV15
abundance: NA
d_gene: TRBD2
CDR3aa: ATSRGGLAGAPYEQY

j_gene: TRBJ2-7
v_gene: TRBV6-1
abundance: once
d_gene: NA
CDR3aa: ASSEFTRASAYEQY

j_gene: TRBJ2-1
v_gene: TRBV27
abundance: NA
d_gene: TRBD2
CDR3aa: ASSITSGGYNEQF

j_gene: TRBJ1-6
v_gene: TRBV25-1
abundance: few
d_gene: TRBD1
CDR3aa: ASSETGGLVNSPLH

j_gene: TRBJ2-7
v_gene: TRBV10-1
abundance: NA
d_gene: TRBD2
CDR3aa: ANLGLASQIDEQY

j_gene: TRBJ1-4
v_gene: TRBV5-1
abundance: NA
d_gene: TRBD1
CDR3aa: ASSSGWTGSEKLF

j_gene: TRBJ2-1
v_gene: TRBV7-3
abundance: NA
d_gene: NA
CDR3aa: ASSLGRQNHEQF

j_gene: TRBJ2-1
v_gene: TRBV29-1
abundance: NA
d_gene: TRBD1
CDR3aa: SADGGDRGRNEQF

j_gene: TRBJ2-1
v_gene: TRBV7-9
abundance: NA
d_gene: TRBD2
CDR3aa: ASSPIWREGREDRYEQF

j_gene: TRBJ1-2
v_gene: TRBV7-2
abundance: NA
d_gene: NA
CDR3aa: ASSLALQEGGYT

j_gene: TRBJ1-2
v_gene: TRBV5-6
abundance: few
d_gene: TRBD1
CDR3aa: ASSSVQDREEGYT

j_gene: TRBJ2-3
v_gene: TRBV5-6
abundance: NA
d_gene: TRBD2
CDR3aa: ASSLDSLAGGSDTQY

j_gene: TRBJ1-1
v_gene: TRBV29-1
abundance: NA
d_gene: NA
CDR3aa: SVEEGLNTEAF

j_gene: TRBJ1-3
v_gene: TRBV28
abundance: NA
d_gene: NA
CDR3aa: ASSETRVANRNTIY

j_gene: TRBJ2-2
v_gene: TRBV7-3
abundance: NA
d_gene: NA
CDR3aa: ASSPNYGGRTGELF

j_gene: TRBJ1-6
v_gene: TRBV30
abundance: once
d_gene: NA
CDR3aa: AWSVSVRNSPLH

j_gene: TRBJ1-1
v_gene: TRBV19
abundance: few
d_gene: NA
CDR3aa: ASSPFRGAGTEAF

j_gene: TRBJ1-2
v_gene: TRBV10-3
abundance: NA
d_gene: TRBD1
CDR3aa: AISDSDRGAFGYT

j_gene: TRBJ1-5
v_gene: TRBV6-5
abundance: NA
d_gene: NA
CDR3aa: ASSLDSRGGAQH

j_gene: TRBJ2-7
v_gene: TRBV27
abundance: NA
d_gene: TRBD1
CDR3aa: ASSGQGRPYEQY

j_gene: TRBJ1-2
v_gene: TRBV28
abundance: NA
d_gene: NA
CDR3aa: ASSLKRSNYGYT

j_gene: TRBJ2-1
v_gene: TRBV10-1
abundance: NA
d_gene: TRBD2
CDR3aa: ASDVSGRGGGGLNEQF

j_gene: TRBJ1-3
v_gene: TRBV5-1
abundance: NA
d_gene: TRBD1
CDR3aa: ASSLDRGAGNTIY

j_gene: TRBJ2-3
v_gene: TRBV6-1
abundance: once
d_gene: NA
CDR3aa: ASSSQNYRGDTQY

j_gene: TRBJ2-5
v_gene: TRBV10-3
abundance: NA
d_gene: NA
CDR3aa: AISEFQYQETQY

j_gene: TRBJ2-1
v_gene: TRBV6-5
abundance: NA
d_gene: TRBD2
CDR3aa: ASRRTSGRGDEQF